This T cell receptor beta chain is drawn from a study of T-cell memory formation after mild COVID-19. Study outcomes and limitations: Contracting clones from day 15 to 85 had balanced CD4/CD8; later expanders favoured CD4+.

The CDR3 loop spans 14 amino acids. Trimming stripped 1 base from V and 8 bases from J, with 14 bases between. One entry per CDR3 protein, called by TCRdb with MiXCR from the 5' RACE reads. The table includes some 210,000 distinct CDR3 sequences, around 30% detected once. This clonotype has more than one count but fewer than ten. Its antigen is still unknown. The sample comprised PBMCs or a T cell subset sorted from them (not recorded which). The rearrangement links TRBV12-3 or TRBV12-4 to TRBJ1-2; TRBD1 might be the D (5 bases). The sequence came from an adult woman who had mild COVID-19 (a few samples of this study predate the infection). Cell type and time point are not known. Written as DNA, the CDR3 is TGTGCCAGCAGTTTAGTCGGTGGGACCTACGGCTACACCTTC. It encodes CASSLVGGTYGYTF.